The 12 T cell receptor beta chains reported below all come from one sample, sequenced in a study of shared clonotypes between healthy human individuals (dated by TCRdb to about 2020). The method behind the library was the immunoSEQ multiplex PCR assay. Not all clones reach the TCRdb copy of this immuneACCESS table, which keeps in-frame sequences only. Checked studies attribute under half of the gap to unresolved V genes and leave the rest unexplained. Recorded for this sample are fewer than 1.8 million clones; about 98.5% of them occurred a single time. The ten largest clonotypes hold about 0.4% of the sample. The sample taken for sequencing was naive CD4+ T cells sorted from blood. What the cell subset or site label conveys for this sample: CD45RA+ positively selected. Receptors were obtained from a man aged 25 to 40 in good health.

The rearrangement joins TRBV7-6 to TRBJ2-1; D not certain. The CDR3 runs to 14 residues. Trimming removed 2 bases from V and 0 bases from J, with 5 bases in between. The V gene's germline CDR1 is SGHVS and CDR2 FNYEAQ. The CDR3 nucleotides are TGTGCCAGCAGCTTATATAGCTCCTACAATGAGCAGTTCTTC. Translation: CASSLYSSYNEQFF.

The rearrangement joins TRBV18 to TRBJ2-2, with D perhaps assigned TRBD1 or TRBD2 (5 bases each). CDR3 size: 16 residues. The germline V gene encodes CDR1 KGHSH and CDR2 LQKENI. Trimming pared 1 base from V and 6 bases from J, leaving 15 bases between. The CDR3 sequence: CASSPLAPSGPGELFF. The CDR3 nucleotides read TGTGCCAGCTCACCACTAGCCCCATCGGGGCCCGGGGAGCTGTTTTTT.

The V and J genes are TRBV5-4 and TRBJ2-3; 8 bases map to TRBD1. The CDR3 consists of 15 residues. Germline CDR1 and CDR2: SGHNT and YYREEE (reference sequence). V shed 4 bases and J 0 bases; nucleotides not matched to a gene: 4. The chain's CDR3 is CASSLDRASTDTQYF. The CDR3 bases are TGTGCCAGCAGCCTGGACAGGGCTAGCACAGATACGCAGTATTTT.

The chain recombines TRBV4-1 with TRBJ2-1, with 9 bases matching TRBD1. CDR3 length: 15 amino acids. Germline CDR1 reads MGHRA; CDR2 reads YSYEKL. Unmatched junction bases numbered 7, after V lost 6 bases and J lost 4 bases. The CDR3 DNA is TGCGCCAGCAGGCCGCCGGGACAGGGTTACAATGAGCAGTTCTTC. The encoded protein is CASRPPGQGYNEQFF.

The rearrangement joins TRBV14 to TRBJ2-1; no reliable D call. V was clipped by 4 bases and J by 5 bases, with 15 bases between them. Germline V gives CDR1 SGHDN, CDR2 FVKESK. The CDR3 has 15 residues. CDR3 residues: CASSPTLALNNEQFF. The CDR3, as DNA: TGTGCCAGCAGCCCGACCCTCGCTCTCAACAATGAGCAGTTCTTC.

The V call is TRBV19, the J call TRBJ1-1, with a tentative D call TRBD1 (5 bases). The CDR3 sequence is 16 residues long. Trimming stripped 5 bases from V and 0 bases from J, with 16 bases between. Germline values: CDR1 LNHDA, CDR2 SQIVND (reference sequence). This CDR3 is CASSPLGGNLNTEAFF. The CDR3 DNA follows: TGTGCCAGTAGTCCCCTGGGGGGGAACCTGAACACTGAAGCTTTCTTT.

The gene calls are TRBV5-1 and TRBJ1-1; no firm D call. The CDR3 is made up of 13 amino acids. The germline CDR1 and CDR2 sequences are SGHRS and YFSETQ. The germline V and J ends were trimmed by 4 bases and 2 bases, with 9 bases remaining between them. The CDR3 DNA reads TGCGCCAGCAGCATCACAGCTAACACTGAAGCTTTCTTT. Protein: CASSITANTEAFF. Based on the CDR3 plus reference TRBV5-1 and TRBJ1-1, the full variable domain is KAGVTQTPRYLIKTRGQQVTLSCSPISGHRSVSWYQQTPGQGLQFLFEYFSETQRNKGNFPGRFSGRQFSNSRSEMNVSTLELGDSALYLCASSITANTEAFFGQGTRLTVV.

The chain employs TRBV7-9 and TRBJ2-1; 9 nucleotides line up with TRBD2. Germline V gives CDR1 SEHNR, CDR2 FQNEAQ (reference sequence). There are 15 residues in the CDR3. V shed 5 bases, J shed 6 bases, and the junction held 8 bases outside the gene matches. The DNA for the CDR3 is TGTGCCAGCAGCCAACCTAGCGGGATAGTCAATGAGCAGTTCTTC. Amino acid sequence: CASSQPSGIVNEQFF. Full variable domain (rest looked up from reference TRBV7-9 and TRBJ2-1): DTGVSQNPRHKITKRGQNVTFRCDPISEHNRLYWYRQTLGQGPEFLTYFQNEAQLEKSRLLSDRFSAERPKGSFSTLEIQRTEQGDSAMYLCASSQPSGIVNEQFFGPGTRLTVL.

This clone was found once. CDR3 DNA sequence: TGTGCCAGCAGCGTAGCTATAGGGGGATACGAGCAGTACTTC. This codes for CASSVAIGGYEQYF. This rearrangement joins TRBV9 to TRBJ2-7; TRBD1 might be the D (6 bases). The CDR3 loop spans 14 amino acids. The germline V gene encodes CDR1 SGDLS and CDR2 YYNGEE. Trimming left V 0 bases short and J 4 bases short, with 11 bases between.

This clone was picked up one time. The chain uses TRBV28 and TRBJ2-2; 9 nucleotides align to TRBD1. The CDR3 totals 15 residues. Germline CDR1 MDHEN, CDR2 SYDVKM. V gave up 4 bases and J gave up 4 bases; unmatched junction bases: 4. In nucleotides, the CDR3 is TGTGCCAGCAGTTCGGGACAGGGAAGCACCGGGGAGCTGTTTTTT. This gives the protein CASSSGQGSTGELFF.

V usage is TRBV4-1 and J usage is TRBJ2-1; a possible D gene is TRBD1 (6 bases). This CDR3 has 20 amino acids. V shed 1 base and J shed 0 bases, with 22 bases lying between them. Germline V gene sequence: CDR1 MGHRA, CDR2 YSYEKL. The CDR3 DNA sequence: TGCGCCAGCAGCCAAGTACGGGACCGTAGGGGGTCTAGCTCCTACAATGAGCAGTTCTTC. Amino acid sequence: CASSQVRDRRGSSSYNEQFF.

In this sample, this clone turned up once. The chain joins TRBV5-5 to TRBJ2-2; D is perhaps TRBD1 (6 bases). CDR1 is SGHKS, CDR2 YYEKEE, per germline (reference sequence). This CDR3 region has 13 residues. Trimming left V 7 bases short and J 2 bases short, with 9 bases between. The CDR3 DNA reads as TGTGCCAGCCGAGGGGGAAACACCGGGGAGCTGTTTTTT. Residues: CASRGGNTGELFF.